Below, one TCR beta chain is given with its context. The length of the CDR3 is 15 residues. Germline CDR1 MNHEY, CDR2 SVGAGI. V dropped 4 bases and J dropped 2 bases, with 13 bases sitting between them. TCRdb re-called the 5' RACE reads with MiXCR, one entry per CDR3 protein. The table includes some 250,000 distinct CDR3 sequences, roughly 17% detected once. These data originate in a study of T-cell memory formation after mild COVID-19. The chain combines TRBV6-5 with TRBJ2-3; D may be TRBD1 or TRBD2 (5 bases each). The specimen sequenced was PBMCs or a T cell subset sorted from them (not recorded which). This sequence was found in a man aged 18 to 30 who had mild COVID-19 (a few samples of this study predate the infection). Cell type and time point are not known. CDR3 sequence reads: CASSWERGDTDTQYF. For the CDR3, the DNA is TGTGCCAGCAGTTGGGAGAGGGGAGACACAGATACGCAGTATTTT.